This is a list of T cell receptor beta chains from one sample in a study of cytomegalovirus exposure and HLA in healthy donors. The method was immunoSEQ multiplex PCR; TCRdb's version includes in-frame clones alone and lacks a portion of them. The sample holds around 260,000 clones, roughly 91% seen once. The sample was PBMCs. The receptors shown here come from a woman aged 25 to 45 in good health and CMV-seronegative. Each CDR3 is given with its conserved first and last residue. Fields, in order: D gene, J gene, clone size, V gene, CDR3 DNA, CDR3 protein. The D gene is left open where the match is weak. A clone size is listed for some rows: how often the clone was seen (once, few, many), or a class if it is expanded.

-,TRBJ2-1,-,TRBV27,TGTGCCAGCCTCCCTGCCGCGGCCCACCATACGAATGAGCAGTTCTTC,CASLPAAAHHTNEQFF
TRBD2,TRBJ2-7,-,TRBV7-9,TGTGCCAGCAGCTTATCGGCTAGCGGGATCTACGAGCAGTACTTC,CASSLSASGIYEQYF
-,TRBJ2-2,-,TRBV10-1,TGCGCCCCTAGGGTGGGGACCGGGGAGCTGTTTTTT,CAPRVGTGELFF
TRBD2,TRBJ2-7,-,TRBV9,TGTGCCAGCAGCGGACTAGCGGGGCGCTACGAGCAGTACTTC,CASSGLAGRYEQYF
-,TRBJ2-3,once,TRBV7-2,TGTGCCAGCAGCTTGGGGGTTCGGGATCAGCGTACGCAGTATTTT,CASSLGVRDQRTQYF
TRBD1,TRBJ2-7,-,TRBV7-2,TGTGCCAGCAGCTTTGACAGGGGGCGCCACTACGAGCAGTACTTC,CASSFDRGRHYEQYF
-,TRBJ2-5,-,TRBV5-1,TGCGCCAGCAGCTTCGGAGGGGTCCAAGAGACCCAGTACTTC,CASSFGGVQETQYF
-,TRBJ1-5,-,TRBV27,TGTGCCAGCAGTTGGTCCAGGGGTAGCAATCAGCCCCAGCATTTT,CASSWSRGSNQPQHF
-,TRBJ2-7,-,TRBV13,TGTGCCAGCAGCAATGCTGGGGAGCAGTACTTC,CASSNAGEQYF
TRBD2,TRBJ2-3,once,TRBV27,TGTGCCAGCAGCCAGACTAGCGGGAGGGCAGATACGCAGTATTTT,CASSQTSGRADTQYF